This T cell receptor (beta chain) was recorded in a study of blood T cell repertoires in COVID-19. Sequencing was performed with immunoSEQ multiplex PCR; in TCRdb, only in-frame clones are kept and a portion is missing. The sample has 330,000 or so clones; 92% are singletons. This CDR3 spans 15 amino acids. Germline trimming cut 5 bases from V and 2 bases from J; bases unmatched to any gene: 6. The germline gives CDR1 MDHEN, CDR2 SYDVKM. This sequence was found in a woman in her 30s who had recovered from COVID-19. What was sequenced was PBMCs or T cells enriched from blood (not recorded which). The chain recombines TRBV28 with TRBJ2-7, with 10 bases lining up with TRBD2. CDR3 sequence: CASSVYGLAAYEQYF. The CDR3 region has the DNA TGTGCCAGCAGTGTCTACGGACTAGCGGCCTACGAGCAGTACTTC.